These T cell receptor beta chains were read from a single sample in a study of shared clonotypes between healthy human individuals. Repertoires were generated with immunoSEQ multiplex PCR, while TCRdb's copy carries only in-frame clones and drops some. The data hold approximately 620,000 clones, with around 97% observed a single time. Source material: naive CD4+ T cells sorted from blood. These receptors all stem from a woman aged 30 to 39 in good health. The CDR3 runs from the conserved cysteine through the conserved F or W. A D gene is named only where the DNA matches it firmly. A clone size is listed for some rows: how often the clone was seen (once, few, many), or a class if it is expanded.

J gene	V gene	D gene	clone size	CDR3 DNA	CDR3 protein
TRBJ1-1	TRBV18	TRBD1	-	TGTGCCAGCTCATTACGGACAGGGGAGAACACTGAAGCTTTCTTT	CASSLRTGENTEAFF
TRBJ2-1	TRBV6-5	-	-	TGTGCCAGCAGTCGACTAGATTCAAACTATGAGCAGTTCTTC	CASSRLDSNYEQFF
TRBJ2-1	TRBV7-3	TRBD2	-	TGTGCCAGCAGCTCCACTAGCGGGAATTACAATGAGCAGTTCTTC	CASSSTSGNYNEQFF
TRBJ2-6	TRBV6-5	TRBD1	once	TGTGCCAGCAGTTGGGGACAGGGGTCCGGGGCCAACGTCCTGACTTTC	CASSWGQGSGANVLTF
TRBJ2-1	TRBV4-1	-	once	TGCGCCAGCAGCCAAGATTGGTTACCCCGTTTCTCCTACAATGAGCAGTTCTTC	CASSQDWLPRFSYNEQFF
TRBJ1-5	TRBV10-3	-	-	TGTGCCATCAGTGAGTCGGAAGGGCAGCCCCAGCATTTT	CAISESEGQPQHF
TRBJ1-5	TRBV7-6	-	-	TGTGCCAGCAGCTTAGAAGCAGGGTATAGCAATCAGCCCCAGCATTTT	CASSLEAGYSNQPQHF
TRBJ2-7	TRBV7-2	TRBD1	-	TGTGCCAGCAGCCTGGGACAGCCCTACGAGCAGTACTTC	CASSLGQPYEQYF
TRBJ2-2	TRBV7-8	-	-	TGTGCCAGCAAGGGAGTAACCGCGAACACCGGGGAGCTGTTTTTT	CASKGVTANTGELFF
TRBJ1-5	TRBV7-9	-	-	TGTGCCAGCAGCTTAAACGTTCAGCCCCAGCATTTT	CASSLNVQPQHF
TRBJ1-4	TRBV4-1	-	-	TGCGCCAGCTCCCCAGGTCGTGCAACTAATGAAAAACTGTTTTTT	CASSPGRATNEKLFF
TRBJ2-1	TRBV7-9	-	-	TGTGCCAGCAGCTTAGCGGCAGGGTCCTACAATGAGCAGTTCTTC	CASSLAAGSYNEQFF
TRBJ1-4	TRBV11-2	-	-	TGTGCCAGCAGCACCCGAGTAGGCGAGGCAAAACTGTTTTTT	CASSTRVGEAKLFF
TRBJ2-7	TRBV10-3	TRBD2	-	TGTGCCATCACTAGCGGTACCACCTACGAGCAGTACTTC	CAITSGTTYEQYF
TRBJ2-3	TRBV7-8	-	-	TGTGCCAGCAGCACGATGGGACTTACCAGCACAGATACGCAGTATTTT	CASSTMGLTSTDTQYF
TRBJ1-4	TRBV28	-	once	TGTGCCAGCACCCTGGCCAATTTAGAAGCAACTAATGAAAAACTGTTTTTT	CASTLANLEATNEKLFF
TRBJ1-1	TRBV14	-	-	TGTGCCAGCAGACGCATGAACACTGAAGCTTTCTTT	CASRRMNTEAFF
TRBJ1-5	TRBV23-1	-	-	TGCGCCAGCAGTCAATCGAGTCTTGGGGGGGGCAATCAGCCCCAGCATTTT	CASSQSSLGGGNQPQHF
TRBJ2-1	TRBV2	-	-	TGTGCCAGCAGGAGGGATTCGTATGAGCAGTTCTTC	CASRRDSYEQFF
TRBJ2-6	TRBV2	-	-	TGTGCCAGCACCTGGTCTGATGGGGCCAACGTCCTGACTTTC	CASTWSDGANVLTF
TRBJ2-1	TRBV28	-	-	TGTGCCAGCAGTCGAAGTGCCTACAATGAGCAGTTCTTC	CASSRSAYNEQFF
TRBJ2-2	TRBV1	-	-	TGCACCAGCAGCCAAGCCACAATCCTGGGAGGGCCGTTTATCGGGGAGCTGTTTTTT	CTSSQATILGGPFIGELFF
TRBJ2-1	TRBV14	-	-	TGTGCCAGCAGCCAAGATTTAGGTCTAGCGAACTACAATGAGCAGTTCTTC	CASSQDLGLANYNEQFF
TRBJ2-5	TRBV11-2	TRBD2	-	TGTGCCAGCAGCCGGGGGACTAGCACCGAGACCCAGTACTTC	CASSRGTSTETQYF
TRBJ2-5	TRBV10-3	-	-	TGTGCCATCAGTGGGAACGGGCAAGAGACCCAGTACTTC	CAISGNGQETQYF
TRBJ1-5	TRBV7-9	-	-	TGTGCCAGCAGTTCGGACAGTAATCAGCCCCAGCATTTT	CASSSDSNQPQHF
TRBJ2-1	TRBV11-3	-	-	TGTGCCAGCAGCTTAAGTGATAGGGGGGGGCACGAGCAGTTCTTC	CASSLSDRGGHEQFF
TRBJ1-5	TRBV15	-	-	TGTGCCACCAGCATTAACGGGGGTCAGCCCCAGCATTTT	CATSINGGQPQHF
TRBJ2-7	TRBV20-1	-	-	TGCAGTGCTAGGGTGGGGAACGAGCAGTACTTC	CSARVGNEQYF
TRBJ2-1	TRBV6-4	-	-	TGTGCCAGTAGTGAATGGGGGGCCACCTACAATGAGCAGTTCTTC	CASSEWGATYNEQFF
TRBJ1-5	TRBV5-1	-	-	TGCGCCAGCAGCTTGGAACCCAGGGGCGATCAGCCCCAGCATTTT	CASSLEPRGDQPQHF
TRBJ2-1	TRBV5-1	-	-	TGCGCCAGCAGCTGGGGGTCCCCTTCCAATGAGCAGTTCTTC	CASSWGSPSNEQFF
TRBJ2-7	TRBV19	TRBD2	-	TGTGCCAGTAGTATGCAGCGGGAGGCGTCCGAGCAGTACTTC	CASSMQREASEQYF
TRBJ2-5	TRBV19	TRBD1	-	TGTGCCAGTAGTATGCTGGACAGGGACCAAGAGACCCAGTACTTC	CASSMLDRDQETQYF
TRBJ2-6	TRBV7-9	-	-	TGTGCCAGCAGCTTCCGGATCTCTGGGGCCAACGTCCTGACTTTC	CASSFRISGANVLTF
TRBJ1-3	TRBV5-1	-	-	TGCGCCAGCAGCTTCGGGGGCCCGAGCTCTGGAAACACCATATATTTT	CASSFGGPSSGNTIYF
TRBJ2-1	TRBV4-2	TRBD2	-	TGTGCCAGCAGCCAGCCGGGACTAGCGGGAGGGTACAATGAGCAGTTCTTC	CASSQPGLAGGYNEQFF
TRBJ1-4	TRBV28	-	-	TGTGCCAGCATGGGGTTACAAACAACTAATGAAAAACTGTTTTTT	CASMGLQTTNEKLFF
TRBJ2-1	TRBV30	TRBD2	-	TGTGCCTGGAGTGTTCTCCTAGCGGGAGGTAATGAGCAGTTCTTC	CAWSVLLAGGNEQFF
TRBJ2-3	TRBV7-3	TRBD2	-	TGTGCCAGCAGCCAAGGACTAGCGGGTCTCCTTAGCACAGATACGCAGTATTTT	CASSQGLAGLLSTDTQYF
TRBJ1-5	TRBV7-8	-	-	TGTGCCAGCAGCTTAGTGGGACAATTAGCTCAGCCCCAGCATTTT	CASSLVGQLAQPQHF
TRBJ1-2	TRBV7-1	-	-	TGTGCCAGCAGCTTAGATCCCCGACCCGGCTATGGCTACACCTTC	CASSLDPRPGYGYTF
TRBJ1-5	TRBV28	TRBD1	-	TGTGCCAGCAGTTCGACCGCAGGGGGCGGGTGGCCCCAGCATTTT	CASSSTAGGGWPQHF
TRBJ1-2	TRBV5-4	-	-	TGTGCCAGCAGCTTGTGGGGCGGGGTTTCAGTTGGCTACACCTTC	CASSLWGGVSVGYTF
TRBJ1-5	TRBV2	-	-	TGTGCCAGCAGTGAAGCTCAACTTGGCAATCAGCCCCAGCATTTT	CASSEAQLGNQPQHF
TRBJ2-3	TRBV28	-	-	TGTGCCAGCAGTCACCTGGACTATGTAGGCACAGATACGCAGTATTTT	CASSHLDYVGTDTQYF
TRBJ2-2	TRBV19	TRBD1	-	TGTGCCAGTAGTATAGGGGACAGGGGTCGAACCGGGGAGCTGTTTTTT	CASSIGDRGRTGELFF
TRBJ2-2	TRBV6-5	-	-	TGTGCCAGCAGAGTGGACGACACCGGGGAGCTGTTTTTT	CASRVDDTGELFF
TRBJ1-6	TRBV9	-	-	TGTGCCAGCAGCCTCGGGGGGTTAGAATCACCCCTCCACTTT	CASSLGGLESPLHF
TRBJ1-2	TRBV19	-	-	TGTGCCAGTAGTATAAGGGAAGGGGATCTTGTCTATGGCTACACCTTC	CASSIREGDLVYGYTF
TRBJ2-2	TRBV7-9	-	-	TGTGCCAGCAGCTTAGTATATCAGGGGCTGGGCACCGGGGAGCTGTTTTTT	CASSLVYQGLGTGELFF